The 4 T cell receptor beta chains below come from one sample, sequenced in a study of lymphopenia after photon versus proton radiotherapy. TCRdb keeps only in-frame clones here, not all; method: immunoSEQ multiplex PCR. The sample gives roughly 23,000 clones, roughly 91% of which show up once; roughly 9.6% is in the top ten. The specimen was peripheral blood, collected from a patient treated with proton-based radiotherapy. The source is a woman aged 70 to 79 with pancreatic cancer. Some clones in this sample may be carry-over from other donors' samples.

This clone was picked up one time. The J gene is TRBJ2-3, the V gene TRBV30; 7 nucleotides align to TRBD2. This CDR3 has 15 residues. The germline V gene has CDR1 GTSNPN and CDR2 SVGIG (reference sequence). The trim removed 0 bases at V and 2 bases at J, leaving 5 bases unmatched. CDR3 DNA: TGTGCCTGGAGTGTCCAGCGGGGTACCACAGATACGCAGTATTTT. Translated: CAWSVQRGTTDTQYF.

The J gene is TRBJ2-1, the V gene TRBV5-1; 8 nucleotides match TRBD2. Per the germline V gene, CDR1 is SGHRS and CDR2 is YFSETQ. V dropped 5 bases and J dropped 5; count of bases not matched to a gene: 3. This CDR3 contains 13 residues. This CDR3 reads CASRGTSNNEQFF. CDR3 DNA sequence: TGCGCCAGCAGGGGGACTAGTAACAATGAGCAGTTCTTC.

V and J are TRBV7-9 and TRBJ2-7, with 7 bases identical to TRBD1. Trimming at V came to 4 bases and at J to 4 bases, leaving 19 bases not matched to a gene. Germline loops: CDR1 SEHNR, CDR2 FQNEAQ (reference sequence). This CDR3 is built from 18 residues. CDR3 nucleotide sequence: TGTGCCAGCAGCTCCTATGGGGGAAACAGGGGTGAGGGGTACGAGCAGTACTTC. Translated: CASSSYGGNRGEGYEQYF.

The chain has TRBV10-3 and TRBJ2-5; no clear D gene. Germline values: CDR1 ENHRY, CDR2 SYGVKD. The V end lost 3 bases, the J end lost 0 bases, and 5 bases lay between the germline ends. This CDR3 has 13 residues. Here the CDR3 DNA reads TGTGCCATCAGTGACGGGTACCAAGAGACCCAGTACTTC. As protein: CAISDGYQETQYF.